The clone carrying this T cell receptor beta chain was seen a few times. Per sample, extraction of total RNA gave at least 6 micrograms in every case. Germline V gives CDR1 SGHRS, CDR2 YFSETQ. The CDR3 runs 13 residues. Trimming cost V 7 bases and J 4 bases, with 14 bases left between them. This specimen comes from a study of blood T cells in healthy people across ages. Sample-barcoded 5' priming and a J-beta primer mix drove a second PCR of roughly 6 to 12 cycles. Every cDNA molecule carried a tag from a template-switch adaptor bearing 12 random nucleotides. CDR3-containing paired-end reads numbering at least 2.5 million came from each sample. TCRdb reanalysed the 5' RACE reads using MiXCR and keeps one entry per CDR3 protein. This table has 1.5 million or so distinct CDR3 sequences, approximately 40% appearing once.

The sample taken for sequencing was blood. The chain joins TRBV5-1 to TRBJ1-1; D might be TRBD1 (5 bases). This TCR was sampled from a woman aged 18 to 35 in good health. DNA for the CDR3: TGCGCCAGCCAGGACGGTAGGGGCACTGAAGCTTTCTTT. Its protein is CASQDGRGTEAFF.